Listed below are T cell receptor beta chains from one sample, sequenced in a study of T cell changes during pregnancy in multiple sclerosis. Sequencing used immunoSEQ multiplex PCR; TCRdb keeps in-frame clones, though not all of them. The sample records 40,000 to 50,000 clones, 85% to 95% being singletons. The source material was CD4+ T cells from peripheral blood mononuclear cells, sampled in the third trimester of pregnancy. All receptors derive from a female donor with multiple sclerosis, enrolled in a pregnancy study. CDR3s include the opening cysteine and the closing phenylalanine or tryptophan. Each record gives: J gene, V gene, D gene, clone size, CDR3 protein, CDR3 DNA. A D gene is named only where the DNA matches it firmly. The listing skips clone size in some rows; elsewhere it reads once, few, many or a size class.

J gene: TRBJ1-4
V gene: TRBV4-1
D gene: TRBD1
clone size: -
CDR3 protein: CASSQVRTGTNEKLFF
CDR3 DNA: TGCGCCAGCAGCCAAGTAAGGACAGGGACTAATGAAAAACTGTTTTTT

J gene: TRBJ1-1
V gene: TRBV6-5
D gene: -
clone size: -
CDR3 protein: CASSSGLAEAFF
CDR3 DNA: TGTGCCAGCAGTTCAGGGTTAGCTGAAGCTTTCTTT

J gene: TRBJ2-5
V gene: TRBV25-1
D gene: -
clone size: -
CDR3 protein: CASSPKETQYF
CDR3 DNA: TGTGCCAGCAGCCCCAAAGAGACCCAGTACTTC

J gene: TRBJ2-1
V gene: TRBV9
D gene: -
clone size: -
CDR3 protein: CASSVDLASLPNEQFF
CDR3 DNA: TGTGCCAGCAGCGTAGATCTAGCGAGCCTACCCAATGAGCAGTTCTTC

J gene: TRBJ2-1
V gene: TRBV6-1
D gene: -
clone size: -
CDR3 protein: CASRGAGFYNEQFF
CDR3 DNA: TGTGCCAGCCGCGGGGCGGGCTTCTACAATGAGCAGTTCTTC

J gene: TRBJ1-1
V gene: TRBV6-5
D gene: -
clone size: once
CDR3 protein: CASSWGPGTIQIGAFF
CDR3 DNA: TGTGCCAGCAGTTGGGGGCCCGGGACAATTCAGATCGGGGCTTTCTTT

J gene: TRBJ2-7
V gene: TRBV6-5
D gene: TRBD2
clone size: -
CDR3 protein: CASSYELAGDEQYF
CDR3 DNA: TGTGCCAGCAGTTACGAGCTAGCGGGAGACGAGCAGTACTTC

J gene: TRBJ2-1
V gene: TRBV28
D gene: -
clone size: -
CDR3 protein: CASSFAPGRNEQFF
CDR3 DNA: TGTGCCAGCAGTTTCGCCCCTGGCAGGAATGAGCAGTTCTTC

J gene: TRBJ2-2
V gene: TRBV19
D gene: -
clone size: -
CDR3 protein: CASSIETGLRELFF
CDR3 DNA: TGTGCCAGTAGTATTGAGACAGGCTTAAGGGAGCTGTTTTTT

J gene: TRBJ2-7
V gene: TRBV28
D gene: TRBD2
clone size: -
CDR3 protein: CASTSLADSYEQYF
CDR3 DNA: TGTGCCAGCACTAGCCTAGCGGACTCCTACGAGCAGTACTTC

J gene: TRBJ1-2
V gene: TRBV5-5
D gene: -
clone size: -
CDR3 protein: CASSLTVSGYTF
CDR3 DNA: TGTGCCAGCAGCTTAACGGTGAGCGGCTACACCTTC

J gene: TRBJ2-1
V gene: TRBV4-1
D gene: -
clone size: -
CDR3 protein: CASSQPREPYNEQFF
CDR3 DNA: TGCGCCAGCAGCCAACCGCGGGAACCCTACAATGAGCAGTTCTTC

J gene: TRBJ2-1
V gene: TRBV15
D gene: TRBD2
clone size: -
CDR3 protein: CATSRGTSGRSNEQFF
CDR3 DNA: TGTGCCACCAGCAGAGGGACTAGCGGGAGGTCGAATGAGCAGTTCTTC